In its sample, the clone carrying this T cell receptor (beta chain) was seen a few times. CD45RO-negative CD8 cells positively selected for CCR7 made up the naive population, which excluded terminally differentiated effector memory CD45RA+ cells. The data were taken from a study of shared clonotypes between healthy human individuals. Generated by immunoSEQ multiplex PCR, the TCRdb table keeps only in-frame clones and is missing some. This sample yields about 1.9 million clones, of which 85% to 95% are seen a single time; 1.5% to 2% belongs to the top ten. The CDR3 is 15 amino acids. Trimming at V came to 1 base and at J to 11 bases, leaving 9 bases not matched to a gene. The V gene's germline CDR1 is SEHNR and CDR2 FQNEAQ (reference sequence).

The chain joins TRBV7-9 to TRBJ2-5; 11 positions agree with TRBD2. The TCR sequence derives from a man aged 18 to 35 in good health. Some clones in this sample may be carry-over from other donors' samples. Sequenced material: naive CD8+ T cells from PBMCs. The CDR3 nucleotides read TGTGCCAGCAGCTTAGGACTAGCGGGGACAGTTGTGCAGTACTTC. Encoded protein: CASSLGLAGTVVQYF.